This TCR beta chain was sequenced during a study of Graves' ophthalmopathy and Graves' hyperthyroidism. This clonotype was counted only a few times. As yet, its antigen is unknown. Transcripts of RNA were the source for amplifying TCR beta CDR3 regions. HTBI primers were employed in first-round RT-PCR, then a second-round multiplex PCR followed. TCRdb re-analysed the multiplex PCR reads in MiXCR, keeping a single row per CDR3 protein. Altogether approximately 330,000 distinct CDR3 sequences are present, roughly 15% being singletons, with the ten largest covering roughly an eighth. Study results and limitations: A majority of expanded thyroid clonotypes exceeding 0.001 frequency were likewise present in blood.

Ophthalmopathic donors had moderate-to-severe activity, CAS ≥3 and NOSPECS ≥4, with disease that had lasted under 3 months. This TCR was sampled from an adult man with Graves' ophthalmopathy. Sequenced input: peripheral blood.

CDR3: CASSPLTSTGALQETQYF. The DNA for the CDR3 is TGTGCCAGCAGCCCGCTCACCTCGACAGGTGCACTGCAAGAGACCCAGTACTTC. This sequence joins TRBV11-1 and TRBJ2-5; perhaps TRBD1 as D (6 bases). Per the germline V gene, CDR1 is SGHAT and CDR2 is FQDESV (reference sequence). The V end was cut by 5 bases, the J end by 2 bases, with 24 bases between. This CDR3 region has 18 residues.